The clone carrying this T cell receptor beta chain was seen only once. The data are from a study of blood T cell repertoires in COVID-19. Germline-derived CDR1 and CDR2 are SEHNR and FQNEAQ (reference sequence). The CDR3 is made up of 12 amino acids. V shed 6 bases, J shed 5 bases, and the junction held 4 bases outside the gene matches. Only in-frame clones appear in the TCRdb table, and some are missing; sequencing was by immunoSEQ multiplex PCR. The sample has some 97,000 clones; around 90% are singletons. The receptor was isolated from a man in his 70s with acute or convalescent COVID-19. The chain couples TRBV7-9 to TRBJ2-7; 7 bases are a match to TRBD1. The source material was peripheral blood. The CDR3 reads CASSDRAHEQYF. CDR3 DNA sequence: TGTGCCAGCAGTGACAGGGCCCACGAGCAGTACTTC.